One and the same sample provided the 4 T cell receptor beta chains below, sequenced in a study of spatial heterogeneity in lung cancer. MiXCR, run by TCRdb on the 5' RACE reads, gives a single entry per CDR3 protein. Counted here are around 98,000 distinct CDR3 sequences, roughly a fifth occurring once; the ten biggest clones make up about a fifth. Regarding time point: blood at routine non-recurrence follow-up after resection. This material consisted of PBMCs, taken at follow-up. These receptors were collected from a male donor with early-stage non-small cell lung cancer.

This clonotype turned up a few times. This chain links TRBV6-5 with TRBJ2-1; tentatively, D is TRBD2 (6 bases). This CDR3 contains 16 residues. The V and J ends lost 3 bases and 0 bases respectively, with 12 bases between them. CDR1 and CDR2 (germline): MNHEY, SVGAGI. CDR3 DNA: TGTGCCAGCAGTTATCTACGGGGGAGCTCCTACAATGAGCAGTTCTTC. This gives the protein CASSYLRGSSYNEQFF.

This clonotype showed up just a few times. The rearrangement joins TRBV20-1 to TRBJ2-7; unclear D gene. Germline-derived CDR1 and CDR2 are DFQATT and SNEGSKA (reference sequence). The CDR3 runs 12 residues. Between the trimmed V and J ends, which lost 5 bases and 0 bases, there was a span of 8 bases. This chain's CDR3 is CSALSDSYEQYF. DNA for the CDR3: TGCAGTGCTTTATCGGACTCCTACGAGCAGTACTTC.

In DNA, the CDR3 is TGCAGCGTTGAAGATGGCGTTGGGGGATCGGGTACCCTCCACTTT. Protein sequence: CSVEDGVGGSGTLHF. The chain employs TRBV29-1 and TRBJ1-6; possible D gene TRBD1, 5 bases. Looked up from germline, CDR1 is SQVTM and CDR2 is ANQGSEA. With 0 bases removed from V and 14 bases from J, the gap between germline ends came to 20 bases. The CDR3 length is 15 residues.

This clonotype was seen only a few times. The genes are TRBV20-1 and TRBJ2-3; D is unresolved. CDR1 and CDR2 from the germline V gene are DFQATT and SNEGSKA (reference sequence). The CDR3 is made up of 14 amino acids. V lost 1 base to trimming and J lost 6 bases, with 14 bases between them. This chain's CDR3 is CSARGVGGPDTQYF. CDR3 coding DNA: TGCAGTGCTAGAGGGGTAGGCGGCCCCGATACGCAGTATTTT.